This T cell receptor beta chain stems from a study of beta chain features in type 1 diabetes. As to this clone: Its matching antigen is unknown.

The study's findings and limits: Moderate yet significant TCRB CDR3 shortening was seen in Type 1 diabetes patients in all four CD4+ subsets. It was possible that PCR favored shorter templates, equally so in patients and controls.

Investigators reverse transcribed all isolated RNA, so they sequenced expressed TCRB transcripts. The data were produced by immunoSEQ multiplex PCR, yet TCRdb's version contains in-frame clones alone and is incomplete. The data hold a few hundred thousand clones, with approximately 15% observed a single time. Per germline, CDR1 SNHLY and CDR2 FYNNEI. Trimming left V 5 bases short and J 2 bases short, with 6 bases between. The CDR3 runs to 12 residues. The rearrangement links TRBV2 to TRBJ1-2; D unresolved. The clonotype was recovered from a man younger than 45 with type 1 diabetes. The sample taken for sequencing was naive CD4+ T cells from blood. CDR3 residues: CASSSVNYGYTF. As DNA, the CDR3 is TGTGCCAGCAGTTCAGTAAACTATGGCTACACCTTC.